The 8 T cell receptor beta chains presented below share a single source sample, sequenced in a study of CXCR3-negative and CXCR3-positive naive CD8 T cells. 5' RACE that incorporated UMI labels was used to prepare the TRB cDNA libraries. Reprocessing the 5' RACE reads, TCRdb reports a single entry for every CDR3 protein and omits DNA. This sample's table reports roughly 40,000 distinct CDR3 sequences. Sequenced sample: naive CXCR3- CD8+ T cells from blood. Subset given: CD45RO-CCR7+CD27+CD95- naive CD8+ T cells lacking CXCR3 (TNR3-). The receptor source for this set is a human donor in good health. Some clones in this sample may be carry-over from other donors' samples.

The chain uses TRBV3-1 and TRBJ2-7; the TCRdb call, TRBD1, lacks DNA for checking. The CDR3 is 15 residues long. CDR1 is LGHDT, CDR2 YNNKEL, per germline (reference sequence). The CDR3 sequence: CASSPAGGLSYEQYF.

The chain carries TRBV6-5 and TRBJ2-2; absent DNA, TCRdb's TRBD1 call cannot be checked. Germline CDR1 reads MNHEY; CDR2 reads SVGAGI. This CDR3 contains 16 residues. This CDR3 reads CASTTPGGTGTGELFF.

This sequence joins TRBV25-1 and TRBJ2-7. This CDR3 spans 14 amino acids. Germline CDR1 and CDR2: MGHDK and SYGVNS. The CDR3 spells CASSAGAGIVEQYF.

This chain's CDR3 is CASSAGTPADEQYF. The V and J genes are TRBV9 and TRBJ2-7; the D call of TRBD1 rests on TCRdb alone, since no DNA is present to check it. The germline V gene encodes CDR1 SGDLS and CDR2 YYNGEE. CDR3 size: 14 residues.

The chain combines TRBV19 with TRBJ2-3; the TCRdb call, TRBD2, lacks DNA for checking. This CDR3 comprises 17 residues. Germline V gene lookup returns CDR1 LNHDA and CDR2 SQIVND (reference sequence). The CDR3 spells CASSPLTRYLSTDTQYF.

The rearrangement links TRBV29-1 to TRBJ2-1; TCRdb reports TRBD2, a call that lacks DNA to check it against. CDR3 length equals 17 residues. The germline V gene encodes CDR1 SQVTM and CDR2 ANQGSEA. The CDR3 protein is CSVQGTGGGQAYNEQFF.

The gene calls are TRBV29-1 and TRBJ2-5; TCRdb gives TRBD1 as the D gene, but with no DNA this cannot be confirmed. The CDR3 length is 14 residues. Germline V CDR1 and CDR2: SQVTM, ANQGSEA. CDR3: CSVEVAGELETQYF.

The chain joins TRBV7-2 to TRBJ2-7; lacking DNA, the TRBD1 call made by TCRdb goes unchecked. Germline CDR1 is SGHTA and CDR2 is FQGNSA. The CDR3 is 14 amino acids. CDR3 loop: CASSPGTGPYEQYF.